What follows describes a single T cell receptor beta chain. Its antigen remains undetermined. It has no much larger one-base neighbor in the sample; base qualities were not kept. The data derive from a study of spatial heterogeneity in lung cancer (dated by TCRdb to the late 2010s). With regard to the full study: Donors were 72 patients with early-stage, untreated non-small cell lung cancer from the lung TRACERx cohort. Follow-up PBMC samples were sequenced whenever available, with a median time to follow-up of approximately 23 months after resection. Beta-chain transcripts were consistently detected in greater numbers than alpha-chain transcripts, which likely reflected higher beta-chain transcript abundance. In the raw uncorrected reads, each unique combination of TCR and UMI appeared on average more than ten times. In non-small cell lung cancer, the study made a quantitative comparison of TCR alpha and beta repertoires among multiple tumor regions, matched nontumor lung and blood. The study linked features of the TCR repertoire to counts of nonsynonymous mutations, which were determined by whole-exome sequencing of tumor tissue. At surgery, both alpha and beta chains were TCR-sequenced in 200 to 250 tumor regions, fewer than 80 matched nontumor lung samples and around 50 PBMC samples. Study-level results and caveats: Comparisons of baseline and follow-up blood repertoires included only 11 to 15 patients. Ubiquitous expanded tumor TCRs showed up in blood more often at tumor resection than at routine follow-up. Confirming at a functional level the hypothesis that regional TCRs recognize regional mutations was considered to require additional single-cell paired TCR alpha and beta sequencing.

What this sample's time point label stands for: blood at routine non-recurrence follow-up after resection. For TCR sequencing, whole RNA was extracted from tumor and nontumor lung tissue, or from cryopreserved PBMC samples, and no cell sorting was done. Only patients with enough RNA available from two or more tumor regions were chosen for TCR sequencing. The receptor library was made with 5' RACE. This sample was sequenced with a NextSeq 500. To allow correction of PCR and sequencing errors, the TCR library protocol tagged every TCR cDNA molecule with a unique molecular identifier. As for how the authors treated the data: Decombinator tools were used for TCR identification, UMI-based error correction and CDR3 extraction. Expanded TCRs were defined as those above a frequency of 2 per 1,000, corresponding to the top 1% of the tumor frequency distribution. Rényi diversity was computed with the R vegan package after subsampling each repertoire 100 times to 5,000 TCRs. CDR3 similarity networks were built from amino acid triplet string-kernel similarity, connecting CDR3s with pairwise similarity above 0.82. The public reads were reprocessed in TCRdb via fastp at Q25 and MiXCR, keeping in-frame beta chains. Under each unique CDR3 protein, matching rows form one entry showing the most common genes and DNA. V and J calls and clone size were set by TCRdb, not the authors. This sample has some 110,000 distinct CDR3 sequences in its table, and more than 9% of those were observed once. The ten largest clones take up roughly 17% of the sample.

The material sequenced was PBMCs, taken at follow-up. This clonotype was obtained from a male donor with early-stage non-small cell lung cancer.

The nucleotides are TGTGCCAGCAGCCAGGGAGACCCGTACTTTAACTATGGCTACACCTTC. Its protein product is CASSQGDPYFNYGYTF. The chain is assembled from TRBV7-9 and TRBJ1-2; TRBD1 might be the D gene, on 5 matching bases. The germline V gene (reference sequence) gives CDR1 as SEHNR and CDR2 as FQNEAQ. From cysteine to phenylalanine, the CDR3 is 16 amino acids long. The sequence is cut down to CDR3 DNA, 48 bases in frame from base 1. V drops 5 bases and J drops 1 base, leaving 17 bases in between.